A single sample gave rise to the 19 T cell receptor beta chains below, sequenced in a study of blood T cell repertoires in COVID-19. Produced via immunoSEQ multiplex PCR; TCRdb's table is partial and in-frame only. The repertoire holds about 200,000 clones, with approximately 84% as singletons. Sequencing input: peripheral blood. The receptors derive from a woman aged 45-59 years with active or convalescent COVID-19.

V and J are TRBV5-1 and TRBJ2-1; TRBD2 aligns across 8 bases. The CDR3 extends over 14 amino acids. V shed 6 bases and J 4 bases; nucleotides not matched to a gene: 6. From germline, CDR1 is SGHRS and CDR2 YFSETQ. The CDR3 DNA is TGCGCCAGCACGAGCGGGGGTCCTTACAATGAGCAGTTCTTC. It is translated as CASTSGGPYNEQFF.

V is TRBV7-6 and J is TRBJ1-1; D may be TRBD1 (5 bases). V lost 5 bases and J 2 bases, leaving 15 bases between the germline ends. The CDR3 runs to 15 residues. Germline CDR1 and CDR2: SGHVS and FNYEAQ. CDR3 region: CASSPGGEANTEAFF. The CDR3 DNA reads TGTGCCAGCAGCCCTGGGGGGGAGGCCAACACTGAAGCTTTCTTT.

V and J are TRBV7-9 and TRBJ2-5; 7 positions match TRBD1. The CDR3 covers 15 residues. Germline V lookup: CDR1 SEHNR, CDR2 FQNEAQ (reference sequence). The V segment lost 6 bases and the J segment 5 bases; nucleotides outside the gene matches: 12. The CDR3 loop is CASSLQGSPKETQYF. The CDR3 DNA reads TGTGCCAGCAGTCTACAGGGGAGCCCCAAGGAGACCCAGTACTTC.

This sequence joins TRBV11-2 and TRBJ2-1; TRBD2 matches 8 bases. The germline V gene encodes CDR1 SGHAT and CDR2 FQNNGV. The CDR3 contains 15 residues. The J segment lost 7 bases and the V segment lost 2 bases, leaving 7 bases of the junction unmatched. The CDR3 sequence is CASSLSAGVENEQFF. The CDR3 region has the DNA TGTGCCAGCAGCTTATCAGCGGGGGTTGAGAATGAGCAGTTCTTC.

This clone showed up many times. The chain employs TRBV11-2 and TRBJ1-1; maybe TRBD1 (5 bases). Germline lookup yields CDR1 SGHAT and CDR2 FQNNGV. The CDR3 length is 13 residues. Deletions cut 5 bases from V and 7 bases from J, with 14 bases between. This CDR3 reads CASSAQEDSEAFF. In DNA, the CDR3 is TGTGCCAGCAGCGCCCAAGAAGACAGTGAAGCTTTCTTT.

CDR3 DNA sequence: TGTGCCAGCAGTGGCCGGGGAATGAACACTGAAGCTTTCTTT. It yields the protein CASSGRGMNTEAFF. The chain employs TRBV25-1 and TRBJ1-1; no firm D call. This CDR3 is built from 14 residues. Germline loops: CDR1 MGHDK, CDR2 SYGVNS. V lost 4 bases and J lost 0, with 9 bases in between.

This chain connects TRBV2 to TRBJ1-6, with 9 bases fitting TRBD1. The J segment lost 8 bases and the V segment lost 6 bases, leaving 8 bases of the junction unmatched. This CDR3 is built from 15 residues. The germline CDR1 and CDR2 sequences are SNHLY and FYNNEI. CDR3 bases: TGTGCCAGCAGAGGGAGGGGACAGGGTCATTCACCCCTCCACTTT. Translating it yields CASRGRGQGHSPLHF.

The chain carries TRBV5-1 and TRBJ2-3; 12 positions match TRBD2. The CDR3 extends over 16 amino acids. Germline loops: CDR1 SGHRS, CDR2 YFSETQ. Unmatched junction bases numbered 3, after V lost 0 bases and J lost 4 bases. The CDR3 coding sequence is TGCGCCAGCAGCTTGGAGACTAGCGGGGGAGCAGATACGCAGTATTTT. It translates to CASSLETSGGADTQYF.

The chain recombines TRBV5-1 with TRBJ1-2, with D uncertain. CDR1 is SGHRS, CDR2 YFSETQ, per germline. V was cut by 0 bases and J by 7 bases, with 16 bases left in between. The CDR3 is 15 amino acids. The CDR3 reads CASSLGEFGSAGYTF. CDR3 sequence (DNA): TGCGCCAGCAGCTTGGGGGAATTTGGGAGCGCTGGCTACACCTTC.

V usage is TRBV21-1 and J usage is TRBJ1-2; the D call TRBD1 from the table was never checked on the DNA. TRBV21-1 is a known pseudogene. This CDR3 is 17 amino acids long. CDR3 sequence reads: CASVGGQGAFPLYGYTF. In nucleotides, the CDR3 is TGTGCCAGCGTGGGGGGCCAGGGGGCATTTCCGCTCTATGGCTACACCTTC.

V and J are TRBV11-2 and TRBJ2-1; perhaps TRBD2 as D (6 bases). Germline V gives CDR1 SGHAT, CDR2 FQNNGV. The CDR3 consists of 17 residues. Deletions cut 3 bases from V and 4 bases from J, with 19 bases between. CDR3 amino acids: CASSLEGRTTRYNEQFF. For the CDR3, the DNA is TGTGCCAGCAGCTTGGAAGGAAGGACTACCAGATACAATGAGCAGTTCTTC.

The rearrangement links TRBV29-1 to TRBJ1-2; a weak D match, TRBD1 (5 bases). The germline V gene encodes CDR1 SQVTM and CDR2 ANQGSEA. Trimming took 7 bases from V and 8 from J, leaving 20 bases between them. The CDR3 contains 13 residues. CDR3 residues: CSGGKAGTGGYTF. CDR3 DNA sequence: TGCAGCGGAGGTAAGGCGGGGACGGGGGGCTACACCTTC.

The V gene is TRBV9, the J gene TRBJ2-1, with TRBD2 matching 11 bases. J gave up 6 bases and V 3 bases, and 5 bases lay outside the gene matches. CDR1 is SGDLS and CDR2 is YYNGEE in the germline V gene. This CDR3 is built from 15 residues. Here the CDR3 reads CASSATSGSGNEQFF. The CDR3 DNA is TGTGCCAGCAGCGCTACTAGCGGGAGCGGCAATGAGCAGTTCTTC. Looking up the rest from reference TRBV9 and TRBJ2-1 gives the full variable domain: DSGVTQTPKHLITATGQRVTLRCSPRSGDLSVYWYQQSLDQGLQFLIQYYNGEERAKGNILERFSAQQFPDLHSELNLSSLELGDSALYFCASSATSGSGNEQFFGPGTRLTVL.

This clone appeared once. This sequence joins TRBV11-2 and TRBJ2-1; D perhaps matches TRBD2 (6 bases). This CDR3 contains 14 residues. The ends were cut back, 5 bases at V and 10 bases at J, with 18 bases in the middle. Germline-derived CDR1 and CDR2 are SGHAT and FQNNGV. CDR3 amino acids: CASSPSTHRGEQFF. The CDR3 DNA is TGTGCCAGCAGCCCATCCACCCACCGGGGGGAGCAGTTCTTC. Full variable domain (rest looked up from reference TRBV11-2 and TRBJ2-1): EAGVAQSPRYKIIEKRQSVAFWCNPISGHATLYWYQQILGQGPKLLIQFQNNGVVDDSQLPKDRFSAERLKGVDSTLKIQPAKLEDSAVYLCASSPSTHRGEQFFGPGTRLTVL.

The chain joins TRBV19 to TRBJ1-5, with TRBD1 identical over 12 bases. J was trimmed by 6 bases and V by 6 bases; bases with no gene match: 6. Germline V gives CDR1 LNHDA, CDR2 SQIVND (reference sequence). The CDR3 has 15 residues. CDR3 amino acids: CASRAGQGAAQPQHF. CDR3 sequence (DNA): TGTGCCAGTAGGGCGGGACAGGGGGCCGCTCAGCCCCAGCATTTT.

The CDR3 region is CASTPPGHRGAFF. In DNA, the CDR3 is TGTGCCAGCACCCCCCCCGGTCACCGAGGAGCTTTCTTT. The rearrangement joins TRBV25-1 to TRBJ1-1; no clear D. V was cut by 7 bases and J by 10 bases, with 19 bases left in between. The CDR3 spans 13 residues. Germline CDR1 is MGHDK and CDR2 is SYGVNS.

This clone was seen just once. The chain recombines TRBV28 with TRBJ1-1, with D unclear. Trimming shortened V by 7 bases and J by 0 bases, and 3 bases separated the two germline ends. Germline lookup yields CDR1 MDHEN and CDR2 SYDVKM. This CDR3 has 11 amino acids. CDR3 nucleotides: TGTGCCAGCACCTTGAACACTGAAGCTTTCTTT. Amino acids: CASTLNTEAFF.

The J gene is TRBJ2-2, the V gene TRBV7-9, with D possibly matching TRBD2 (6 bases). CDR1 is SEHNR, CDR2 FQNEAQ, per germline (reference sequence). The CDR3 sequence is 15 residues long. Trimming stripped 4 bases from V and 7 bases from J, with 16 bases between. CDR3 nucleotide sequence: TGTGCCAGCAGCTCCGCGACGGGAGTGGACGGGGAGCTGTTTTTT. Encoded protein: CASSSATGVDGELFF.

V is TRBV10-2 and J is TRBJ1-1, with 8 bases aligning to TRBD1. CDR3 length equals 16 residues. The germline gives CDR1 WSHSY, CDR2 SAAADI. V lost 6 bases to trimming and J lost 2 bases; unmatched junction nucleotides: 11. The CDR3 nucleotides are TGCGCCAGCAGCGGGACAGGTGAATGGGAAAACACTGAAGCTTTCTTT. Translating it yields CASSGTGEWENTEAFF.